This T cell receptor (beta chain) appears in the sequencing data of a study of blood T cell repertoires in COVID-19. Study summary: Both acute and convalescent COVID-19 samples were obtained from the United States, Italy and Spain.

Per the original data handling: Estimates of nucleated cell counts were drawn from the amplification of reference gene primers. The protocol was immunoSEQ multiplex PCR, while the TCRdb copy is restricted to in-frame clones and leaves out a portion. That table gives V, J and clone size, and the DNA gave D and trimming. The repertoire includes around 150,000 clones, about 86% of them detected once, and around 3.5% sits in the top ten. V gave up 3 bases and J gave up 3 bases; unmatched junction bases: 17. CDR1 is WNHNN, CDR2 SYGVQD, per germline (reference sequence). The CDR3 is 19 residues long. The chain couples TRBV10-1 to TRBJ2-1, with 7 bases that match TRBD2. This TCR was sampled from a man between 65 and 85 years old with acute or convalescent COVID-19. The sequenced sample was peripheral blood. In DNA form, the CDR3 reads TGCGCCAGCAGTGAAGTAGGATGGGGTAGCGGGCACCTCTACAATGAGCAGTTCTTC. It codes for CASSEVGWGSGHLYNEQFF.